The table lists the clone carrying this T cell receptor beta chain with a few counts. Its target is unknown. A read error may account for a junction end that differs from germline. The CDR3 has 14 amino acids. Germline CDR1 reads MNHNS; CDR2 reads SASEGT. This specimen belongs to a study of T cell repertoires in cytomegalovirus infection. Across the study: The public TCR beta signatures pointed to both CMV infection and matching HLA type.

Study-wide results and caveats: Ex vivo responses were dominated by HLA-C-restricted CMV-specific TCR beta clonotypes.

TCRdb called the reads again in MiXCR, with one record for every CDR3 protein. The table includes 100,000 to 150,000 distinct CDR3 sequences, 30% to 40% detected once. Sequencing was performed on CD8+ T cells from cultured PBMCs, taken from culture after CMV antigen stimulation. The receptor's source is a human donor in good health (CMV status not recorded). Some clones in this sample may be carry-over from other donors' samples. The rearrangement uses TRBV6-1 and TRBJ1-2; TRBD1 might be the D (5 bases). CDR3: CASNEGHPNYGYTF. The CDR3 region has the DNA TGTGCCAGCAATGAAGGACACCCCAACTATGGCTACACCTTC.